Listed below are T cell receptor beta chains from one sample, sequenced in a study of metastatic and nonmetastatic thyroid tumors. TCRdb re-called the PCR reads via MiXCR. This sample has about 37,000 clones, with around 28% found just once. The sample was blood. These receptors were taken from a male donor with papillary thyroid cancer or a benign thyroid nodule (not recorded which). Some clones in this sample may be carry-over from other donors' samples. Both conserved end residues are part of each CDR3.

v_gene,j_gene,len,CDR3aa
TRBV7-6,TRBJ2-1,16,CASSLAGWQGENEQFF
TRBV6-5,TRBJ2-5,14,CASSYAGVGETQYF
TRBV25-1,TRBJ1-1,11,CAIESNTEAFF
TRBV15,TRBJ2-2,16,CATSRVVGTLTGELFF
TRBV6-1,TRBJ1-3,15,CASMGQGVTGNTIYF
TRBV7-9,TRBJ1-2,14,CASSLAGPSYGYTF
TRBV15,TRBJ2-3,15,CATSRGGEGALEQYF
TRBV19,TRBJ2-3,14,CASTPTSSTDTQYF
TRBV7-2,TRBJ1-2,14,CASSLWSTNYGYTF
TRBV20-1,TRBJ1-6,14,CSARNRENNSPLHF
TRBV15,TRBJ2-1,16,CATSRLYSGPYNEQFF
TRBV15,TRBJ2-7,16,CATSRAGTSGSNEQYF
TRBV11-1,TRBJ2-7,13,CASSSNRGYEQYF
TRBV5-6,TRBJ2-2,13,CASSFTGARELFF
TRBV27,TRBJ1-1,13,CASRRDRYTEAFF
TRBV6-1,TRBJ1-1,15,CASSEALLGNTEAFF
TRBV7-8,TRBJ2-7,13,CASSLTGAYEQYF
TRBV20-1,TRBJ2-1,16,CSAREPPGLALNEQFF
TRBV18,TRBJ2-4,16,CASSPEGQGAKNIQYF
TRBV2,TRBJ2-6,14,CASSEGLGANVLTF
TRBV7-2,TRBJ1-1,15,CASSLGLTGNTEAFF
TRBV6-1,TRBJ1-6,13,CAGRETENSPLHF
TRBV30,TRBJ2-7,13,CAWSGQDLYEQYF
TRBV18,TRBJ1-2,14,CASSPFGRSDGYTF
TRBV6-2/TRBV6-3,TRBJ1-3,11,CASSTTDTIYF
TRBV15,TRBJ2-1,17,CATSREQLAGAWNEQFF
TRBV7-2,TRBJ2-7,11,CASSPFGEQYF
TRBV28,TRBJ2-1,12,CASSGGYNEQFF
TRBV20-1,TRBJ2-2,16,CSARDGTSGDTGELFF
TRBV28,TRBJ2-7,18,CASSTMGGQGTVAYEQYF
TRBV9,TRBJ2-5,13,CASSVGGKETQYF
TRBV19,TRBJ1-5,17,CASRKDRGSPSNQPQHF
TRBV20-1,TRBJ1-1,13,CSARLVAGTEAFF
TRBV6-5,TRBJ2-3,14,CASSYADGTDTQYF
TRBV15,TRBJ2-2,11,CATAGTGELFF
TRBV14,TRBJ2-1,14,CASSKRGGAGEQFF
TRBV7-9,TRBJ2-7,13,CASSQVYSYEQYF
TRBV19,TRBJ1-1,14,CASTLDRGLTEAFF
TRBV6-1,TRBJ2-3,15,CASTPGLAGTDTQYF
TRBV15,TRBJ2-7,12,CATSRDRDEQYF
TRBV28,TRBJ1-4,11,CASSPRGAPVF
TRBV7-6,TRBJ2-7,14,CASSLTATSYEQYF
TRBV7-9,TRBJ1-1,13,CASSTFSGTEAFF
TRBV2,TRBJ2-5,16,CASRRTSGRAKETQYF
TRBV7-2,TRBJ2-2,13,CASSLDSFGELFF